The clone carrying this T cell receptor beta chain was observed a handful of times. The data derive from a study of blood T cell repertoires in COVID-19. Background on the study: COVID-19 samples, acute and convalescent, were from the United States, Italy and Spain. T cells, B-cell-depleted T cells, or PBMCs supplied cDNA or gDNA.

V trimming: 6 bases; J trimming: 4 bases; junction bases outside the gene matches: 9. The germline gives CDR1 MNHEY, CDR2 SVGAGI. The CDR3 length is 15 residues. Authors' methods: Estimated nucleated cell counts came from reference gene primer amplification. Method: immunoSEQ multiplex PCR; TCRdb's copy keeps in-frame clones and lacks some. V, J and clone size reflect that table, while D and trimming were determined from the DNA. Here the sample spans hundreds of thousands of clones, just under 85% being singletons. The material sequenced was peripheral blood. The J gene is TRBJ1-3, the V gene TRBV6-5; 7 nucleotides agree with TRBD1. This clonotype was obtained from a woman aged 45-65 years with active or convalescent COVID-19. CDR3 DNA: TGTGCCAGCAGCATCGACAGGGCGTCCGGAAACACCATATATTTT. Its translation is CASSIDRASGNTIYF.